This TCR beta chain was observed in a study of T cells in Graves' hyperthyroidism and ophthalmopathy. Researchers took RNA transcripts and amplified the TCR beta CDR3 regions from them. A set of HTBI primers served as the primers for a first-round RT-PCR of the TCR CDR3. TCRdb passed the multiplex PCR reads through MiXCR, listing each CDR3 protein once. Of approximately 590,000 distinct CDR3 sequences listed, 15% to 19% are singletons. To note about this clonotype: The junction differs from germline at one of its ends, possibly a read error.

There are 14 residues in the CDR3. Germline CDR1 reads MDHEN; CDR2 reads SYDVKM. This TCR was sampled from a woman between 25 and 40 years old with Graves' hyperthyroidism. This chain links TRBV28 with TRBJ1-1; no firm D call. The sample taken for sequencing was blood. DNA of the CDR3: TGTGCCAGCAGCTTGGGTTCGGAGAACATTGAAGCTTTCTTT. Translating it yields CASSLGSENIEAFF.